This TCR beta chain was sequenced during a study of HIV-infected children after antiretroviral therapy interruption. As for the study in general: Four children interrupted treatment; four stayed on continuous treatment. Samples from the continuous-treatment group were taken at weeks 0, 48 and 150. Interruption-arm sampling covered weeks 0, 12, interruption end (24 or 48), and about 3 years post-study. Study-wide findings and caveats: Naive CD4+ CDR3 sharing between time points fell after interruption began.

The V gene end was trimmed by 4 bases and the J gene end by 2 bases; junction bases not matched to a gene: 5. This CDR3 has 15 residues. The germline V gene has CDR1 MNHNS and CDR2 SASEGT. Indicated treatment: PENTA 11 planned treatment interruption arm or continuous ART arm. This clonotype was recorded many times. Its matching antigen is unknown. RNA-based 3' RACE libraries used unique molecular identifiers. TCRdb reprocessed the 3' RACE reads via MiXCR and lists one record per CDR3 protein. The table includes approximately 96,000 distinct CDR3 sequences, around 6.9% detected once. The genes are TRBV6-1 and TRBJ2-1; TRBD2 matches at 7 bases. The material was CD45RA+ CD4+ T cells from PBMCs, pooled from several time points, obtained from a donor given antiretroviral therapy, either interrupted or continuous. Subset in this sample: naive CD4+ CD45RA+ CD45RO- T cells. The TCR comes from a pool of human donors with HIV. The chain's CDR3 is CASSVGAGTYNEQFF. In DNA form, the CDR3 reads TGTGCCAGCAGTGTTGGAGCGGGGACCTACAATGAGCAGTTCTTC.